A selection of T cell receptor beta chains follows, all from one sample in a study of tumor-infiltrating lymphocytes in localized non-small cell lung cancer. Libraries were prepared by immunoSEQ multiplex PCR; TCRdb keeps only in-frame clonotypes and omits some of them. The repertoire consists of 15,000 to 20,000 clones, with approximately 80% occurring once and the leading ten covering under 13%. The sequencing sample was made of uninvolved lung tissue not adjacent to the tumor. Receptor source: a human donor with non-small cell lung cancer. Each CDR3 is given with its conserved first and last residue. A D gene is named only where the DNA matches it firmly. Clone size is given for some rows only: seen once, a few or many times, or a class if the clone is expanded.

D	V	size	J	DNA	CDR3
NA	TRBV18	few	TRBJ1-5	TGTGCCAGCTCACAGACAGGAAGGAATCAGCCCCAGCATTTT	CASSQTGRNQPQHF
TRBD2	TRBV6-1	NA	TRBJ2-5	TGTGCCAGCAGTGGAATAGCGGGAGGGTTTCCGGGGGAGACCCAGTACTTC	CASSGIAGGFPGETQYF
NA	TRBV18	few	TRBJ1-1	TGTGCCAGCTCACCGCAAGGAGGGGATGCAAACACTGAAGCTTTCTTT	CASSPQGGDANTEAFF
NA	TRBV5-1	NA	TRBJ1-4	TGCGCCAGCAGAACCGCCACTAATGAAAAACTGTTTTTT	CASRTATNEKLFF
NA	TRBV19	NA	TRBJ1-1	TGTGCCAGTAGTAGGGGACAACTGAACACTGAAGCTTTCTTT	CASSRGQLNTEAFF
NA	TRBV6-1	NA	TRBJ2-1	TGTGCCAGCAGTGAAACTTTTCCCAACAATGAGCAGTTCTTC	CASSETFPNNEQFF
NA	TRBV15	once	TRBJ2-5	TGTGCCACCAGCAGAGATTCCACTCCCGGGGCCGAGACCCAGTACTTC	CATSRDSTPGAETQYF
NA	TRBV7-9	NA	TRBJ1-1	TGTGCCAGCAGCCCTGCGCGGGTTGAAGCTTTCTTT	CASSPARVEAFF
TRBD2	TRBV11-2	NA	TRBJ2-2	TGTGCCAGCAGCCCTAGACTAGCGGGAGCCGGCGGGGAGCTGTTTTTT	CASSPRLAGAGGELFF
NA	TRBV27	NA	TRBJ1-1	TGTGCCAGCAGTTTATCAGGGTTGAACACTGAAGCTTTCTTT	CASSLSGLNTEAFF
NA	TRBV6-1	once	TRBJ2-1	TGTGCCAGCAGTACTCGACTGGGACTGGCTGAGCAGTTCTTC	CASSTRLGLAEQFF
NA	TRBV10-2	NA	TRBJ1-3	TGCGCCAGCAGTGAGTCCGGGTTTACTGGAAACACCATATATTTT	CASSESGFTGNTIYF
NA	TRBV5-4	NA	TRBJ1-1	TGTGCCAGCAGCGACACTAGCGGGGGGCGAGGGACTGAAGCTTTCTTT	CASSDTSGGRGTEAFF
TRBD1	TRBV10-3	NA	TRBJ2-1	TGTGCCATCACTCAAGGGGACAGGGGTGTCAATGAGCAGTTCTTC	CAITQGDRGVNEQFF
NA	TRBV30	NA	TRBJ2-1	TGTGCCTGGAGCCGAGGTAGAATGAATGAGCAGTTCTTC	CAWSRGRMNEQFF
TRBD1	TRBV5-1	few	TRBJ1-1	TGCGCCAGCAGCTTGTGGGCAGGGGGGGTCTTGAACACTGAAGCTTTCTTT	CASSLWAGGVLNTEAFF
NA	TRBV27	NA	TRBJ1-4	TGTGCCAGCAGAGCAGGTCGGGGGGCGCGAGCGGGTAATGAAAAACTGTTTTTT	CASRAGRGARAGNEKLFF
TRBD1	TRBV27	NA	TRBJ2-7	TGTGCCAGCAGTGTGGGACAGGGGGCGCGGGAGCAGTACTTC	CASSVGQGAREQYF
NA	TRBV9	NA	TRBJ1-1	TGTGCCAGCAGCCTAGGGGGGACGGGGAGAACTGAAGCTTTCTTT	CASSLGGTGRTEAFF
NA	TRBV5-1	NA	TRBJ2-1	TGCGCCAGCAGCTTCAGAACGGGACAAGTGGAAGATGAGCAGTTCTTC	CASSFRTGQVEDEQFF
NA	TRBV19	NA	TRBJ1-4	TGTGCCAGTAGTATCCAGGGAGGTGAAAAACTGTTTTTT	CASSIQGGEKLFF
NA	TRBV9	NA	TRBJ2-1	TGTGCCAGCAGCGTAGCCAGGATCAATGAGCAGTTCTTC	CASSVARINEQFF
NA	TRBV5-4	NA	TRBJ2-2	TGTGCCAGCAGCCAGCTGGGGTTAAATACCGGGGAGCTGTTTTTT	CASSQLGLNTGELFF
TRBD1	TRBV5-4	NA	TRBJ1-2	TGTGCCAGCAGGCCAGCGGGACAGGGCGGTCACTATGGCTACACCTTC	CASRPAGQGGHYGYTF
NA	TRBV18	NA	TRBJ1-2	TGTGCCAGCTCACCAGGAACTCGGGGCTACACCTTC	CASSPGTRGYTF
NA	TRBV30	once	TRBJ2-3	TGTGCCTGGAGTGTAAGGAGGACAGCTAGCACAGATACGCAGTATTTT	CAWSVRRTASTDTQYF
TRBD2	TRBV27	NA	TRBJ2-7	TGTGCCAGCAGGGGCAGCGGGAGGGCCTACGAGCAGTACTTC	CASRGSGRAYEQYF
NA	TRBV23-1	NA	TRBJ2-7	TGCGCCAGCAGTGTTCGAGGGTACGAGCAGTACTTC	CASSVRGYEQYF
NA	TRBV28	NA	TRBJ1-4	TGTGCCAGCCTGGACAGTAGTAATGAAAAACTGTTTTTT	CASLDSSNEKLFF
NA	TRBV9	NA	TRBJ1-2	TGTGCCAGCAGCGTTATGGGAGATCACTATGGCTACACCTTC	CASSVMGDHYGYTF
NA	TRBV11-2	NA	TRBJ2-7	TGTGCCAGTCGAAGTCTACTGGATTCCTACGAGCAGTACTTC	CASRSLLDSYEQYF
TRBD1	TRBV7-7	NA	TRBJ1-5	TGTGCCAGCAGCCCGGACAGGGGGGGGCCCCAGCATTTT	CASSPDRGGPQHF
NA	TRBV6-5	NA	TRBJ1-2	TGTGCCAGCTCAATAGGGTTCGGGGGCTACACCTTC	CASSIGFGGYTF
TRBD2	TRBV5-1	NA	TRBJ2-7	TGCGCCAGCAGCCCGGGACTAGAAGGCTACGAGCAGTACTTC	CASSPGLEGYEQYF
NA	TRBV5-8	NA	TRBJ2-2	TGTGCCAGCAGCCACCCCACCGGGGAGCTGTTTTTT	CASSHPTGELFF
NA	TRBV30	NA	TRBJ2-7	TGTGCCTGGAGTATTTTGACCGAGCAGTACTTC	CAWSILTEQYF
NA	TRBV6-1	few	TRBJ1-4	TGTGCCAGCAGTGACTCGACTAATGAAAAACTGTTTTTT	CASSDSTNEKLFF
NA	TRBV9	NA	TRBJ2-2	TGTGCCAGCAGCCCGGCGGCCCGCGGGGAGCTGTTTTTT	CASSPAARGELFF
NA	TRBV11-2	NA	TRBJ1-5	TGTGCCAGCAGCTCAGGGAATTGGGGTCAGCCCCAGCATTTT	CASSSGNWGQPQHF
NA	TRBV2	NA	TRBJ2-1	TGTGCCAGCAGTGAAGATGGCAGGGGTTACAATGAGCAGTTCTTC	CASSEDGRGYNEQFF